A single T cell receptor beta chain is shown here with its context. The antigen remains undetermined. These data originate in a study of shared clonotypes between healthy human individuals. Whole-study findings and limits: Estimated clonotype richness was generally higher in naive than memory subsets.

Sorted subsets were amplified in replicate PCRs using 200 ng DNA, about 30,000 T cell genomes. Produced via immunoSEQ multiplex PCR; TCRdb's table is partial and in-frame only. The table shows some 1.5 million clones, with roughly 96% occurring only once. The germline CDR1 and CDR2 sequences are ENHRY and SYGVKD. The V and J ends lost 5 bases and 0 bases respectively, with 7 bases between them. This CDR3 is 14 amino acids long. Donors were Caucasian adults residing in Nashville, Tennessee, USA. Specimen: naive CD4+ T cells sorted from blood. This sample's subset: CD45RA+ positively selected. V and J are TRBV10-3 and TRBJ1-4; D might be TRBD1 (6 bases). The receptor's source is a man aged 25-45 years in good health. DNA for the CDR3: TGTGCCATCAGTACAGGGTCAACTAATGAAAAACTGTTTTTT. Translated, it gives CAISTGSTNEKLFF.